Following are 31 T cell receptor beta chains from one sample sequenced in a study of blood T cell repertoires in COVID-19 (TCRdb year 2020). Receptors were amplified or captured by the immunoSEQ multiplex PCR assay. TCRdb holds this immuneACCESS table with in-frame rearrangements only. Some clones are missing; in checked studies, unresolved V genes explain under half, and the rest has no known cause. Present in this sample are about 300,000 clones, 86% of which were seen just once. The ten largest clonotypes hold 1.5% to 2% of the sample. Sequenced input: peripheral blood. The origin of the receptors is a woman aged 45 to 65 with acute or convalescent COVID-19.

V is TRBV7-6 and J is TRBJ2-3; the match to TRBD1 covers 8 bases. Germline V lookup: CDR1 SGHVS, CDR2 FNYEAQ. The CDR3 runs 15 residues. Losses at the gene ends were 4 bases for V and 0 bases for J; bases not matched to a gene: 3. CDR3 sequence reads: CASSWTGSSTDTQYF. The CDR3 DNA reads as TGTGCCAGCAGCTGGACAGGGTCTAGCACAGATACGCAGTATTTT.

Note on this clone: At one end the junction does not follow the germline gene, possibly because of a read error. The chain uses TRBV15 and TRBJ2-7; TRBD1 matches 11 bases. Looked up from germline, CDR1 is LNHNV and CDR2 is YYDKDF (reference sequence). There are 13 residues in the CDR3. The CDR3, as DNA: TGTGCCACCAGCAGAGACGACCGGGACAGGGGGAGCTTC. This sequence encodes CATSRDDRDRGSF.

V is TRBV27 and J is TRBJ2-7, with 7 bases fitting TRBD2. The CDR3 totals 17 residues. CDR1 MNHEY and CDR2 SMNVEV come from the germline V gene (reference sequence). J lost 0 bases, V lost 0 bases, and 8 bases had no gene match. CDR3 amino acids: CASSLSTVAGSSYEQYF. DNA for the CDR3: TGTGCCAGCAGTTTATCCACGGTAGCGGGTAGCTCCTACGAGCAGTACTTC.

The V and J genes are TRBV7-9 and TRBJ1-4; 8 bases align to TRBD1. This CDR3 spans 16 amino acids. V trimming: 3 bases; J trimming: 6 bases; junction bases outside the gene matches: 9. From germline, CDR1 is SEHNR and CDR2 FQNEAQ (reference sequence). In nucleotides, the CDR3 is TGTGCCAGCAGCTTTTGGCAGGGGGCGCGTGATGAAAAACTGTTTTTT. Translation: CASSFWQGARDEKLFF.

The rearrangement joins TRBV7-9 to TRBJ1-1; D perhaps matches TRBD1 (5 bases). The CDR3 totals 16 residues. The germline V and J ends were trimmed by 5 bases and 1 base, with 17 bases remaining between them. Germline V gene sequence: CDR1 SEHNR, CDR2 FQNEAQ (reference sequence). This chain's CDR3 is CASSTPLTATNTEAFF. In nucleotides, the CDR3 is TGTGCCAGCAGCACCCCCTTGACAGCGACGAACACTGAAGCTTTCTTT.

V and J are TRBV19 and TRBJ2-7; TRBD1 matches at 11 bases. CDR1 and CDR2 (germline): LNHDA, SQIVND (reference sequence). CDR3 length equals 16 residues. V was pared by 5 bases and J by 1 base, with 7 bases of the junction left unmatched. CDR3 protein: CASSPRTGGSSYEQYF. The DNA of the CDR3 is TGTGCCAGTAGTCCAAGGACAGGGGGCAGTTCCTACGAGCAGTACTTC.

The gene calls are TRBV29-1 and TRBJ2-1, with a possible D match to TRBD1 (6 bases). CDR1 is SQVTM, CDR2 ANQGSEA, per germline. Trimming shortened V by 0 bases and J by 12 bases, and 12 bases separated the two germline ends. The CDR3 sequence is 12 residues long. CDR3 DNA sequence: TGCAGCGTTGAAGATACAGGGTCGGGGCAGTTCTTC. It is translated as CSVEDTGSGQFF.

The genes are TRBV27 and TRBJ2-5; D unclear. The V end lost 3 bases, the J end lost 4 bases, and 12 bases lay between the germline ends. The CDR3 spans 14 residues. Germline V gene data show CDR1 as MNHEY and CDR2 as SMNVEV (reference sequence). The CDR3 nucleotides are TGTGCCAGCAGTTTCTCCTACCTACGAGAGACCCAGTACTTC. Translation gives CASSFSYLRETQYF.

The V and J genes are TRBV2 and TRBJ1-6; 8 bases match TRBD1. This CDR3 is 14 amino acids long. Per the germline V gene, CDR1 is SNHLY and CDR2 is FYNNEI. V lost 8 bases to trimming and J lost 10 bases; unmatched junction nucleotides: 10. Written as DNA, the CDR3 is TGTGCCAGCGCCAAACAGGGGGTAGAATCACCCCTCCACTTT. Its translation: CASAKQGVESPLHF.

The rearrangement joins TRBV18 to TRBJ2-5, with D maybe TRBD1 (6 bases). CDR1 is KGHSH and CDR2 is LQKENI in the germline V gene. V was shortened by 5 bases and J by 3 bases, with 10 bases between the two germline ends. CDR3 length: 13 residues. CDR3 in DNA: TGTGCCAGCTCAGCCCGGACAGAAGAGACCCAGTACTTC. Translated: CASSARTEETQYF.

This chain joins TRBV6-5 and TRBJ1-2, with 10 positions matching TRBD1. Unmatched junction bases numbered 4, after V lost 6 bases and J lost 6 bases. CDR3 length equals 13 residues. Germline assignment: CDR1 MNHEY and CDR2 SVGAGI. In DNA, the CDR3 is TGTGCCAGCAGGGATGGGACAGGGGATGGCTACACCTTC. Protein product: CASRDGTGDGYTF.

This chain links TRBV5-1 with TRBJ2-7; 7 nucleotides align to TRBD2. There are 15 residues in the CDR3. Germline loops: CDR1 SGHRS, CDR2 YFSETQ. Trimming removed 3 bases from V and 1 base from J; junction bases left unmatched: 7. The CDR3 nucleotides read TGCGCCAGCAGCTCTGGGCCGGGGGGATCCTACGAGCAGTACTTC. Its translation is CASSSGPGGSYEQYF.

The J gene is TRBJ2-2, the V gene TRBV10-3, with 13 bases aligning to TRBD2. With V trimmed by 7 bases and J by 7 bases, 6 bases remained unmatched. Germline V gene sequence: CDR1 ENHRY, CDR2 SYGVKD. The CDR3 extends over 15 amino acids. The chain's CDR3 is CAIKGTSGTHGELFF. The DNA of the CDR3 is TGTGCCATCAAGGGGACTAGCGGGACCCACGGGGAGCTGTTTTTT.

This rearrangement joins TRBV6-6 to TRBJ2-2; TRBD2 might be the D (5 bases). Trimming pared 1 base from V and 5 bases from J, leaving 14 bases between. CDR1 and CDR2 from the germline V gene are MNHNY and SVGAGI (reference sequence). CDR3 length: 16 amino acids. CDR3 sequence reads: CASSYLRSGGTGELFF. In DNA form, the CDR3 reads TGTGCCAGCAGTTACTTACGCAGCGGCGGTACCGGGGAGCTGTTTTTT.

The J gene is TRBJ1-4, the V gene TRBV19, with 11 nucleotides matching TRBD1. The V segment lost 5 bases and the J segment 4 bases; nucleotides outside the gene matches: 3. Per germline, CDR1 LNHDA and CDR2 SQIVND (reference sequence). CDR3 length: 15 amino acids. CDR3 sequence reads: CASSVGTGGNEKLFF. In DNA form, the CDR3 reads TGTGCCAGTAGTGTCGGGACAGGGGGTAATGAAAAACTGTTTTTT.

The chain links TRBV5-6 to TRBJ2-1; 8 bases align to TRBD2. J gave up 4 bases and V 1 base, and 4 bases lay outside the gene matches. Per germline, CDR1 SGHDT and CDR2 YYEEEE. The CDR3 sequence is 15 residues long. In nucleotides, the CDR3 is TGTGCCAGCAGCTTGAAGACTAGCGCGTACAATGAGCAGTTCTTC. It translates to CASSLKTSAYNEQFF.

This sequence joins TRBV6-5 and TRBJ1-1; D call uncertain. The CDR3 runs 11 residues. Germline assignment: CDR1 MNHEY and CDR2 SVGAGI. Deletions cut 7 bases from V and 9 bases from J, with 12 bases between. This CDR3 reads CASKVVGKAFF. The CDR3 DNA follows: TGTGCCAGCAAAGTGGTCGGGAAAGCTTTCTTT.

The CDR3 sequence: CASSPGTGGFLGPDTQYF. The CDR3 DNA is TGTGCCAGCAGTCCCGGGACAGGGGGCTTTCTGGGGCCAGATACGCAGTATTTT. The chain is built from TRBV27 and TRBJ2-3; TRBD1 matches at 12 bases. V shed 5 bases, J shed 4 bases, and the junction held 13 bases outside the gene matches. The CDR3 is 18 amino acids. The germline gives CDR1 MNHEY, CDR2 SMNVEV (reference sequence).

This chain connects TRBV24-1 to TRBJ2-3; weak D call: TRBD1 (6 bases). CDR1 is KGHDR, CDR2 SFDVKD, per germline. The CDR3 is made up of 15 amino acids. The V end was cut by 3 bases, the J end by 6 bases, with 15 bases between. The CDR3 here is CATSDINRAEDTQYF. DNA of the CDR3: TGTGCCACCAGTGATATAAACAGGGCGGAGGATACGCAGTATTTT.

The chain links TRBV6-2 or TRBV6-3 to TRBJ1-1; maybe TRBD1 (6 bases). The V end lost 0 bases, the J end lost 11 bases, and 13 bases lay between the germline ends. Germline V lookup: CDR1 MNHEY, CDR2 SVGEGT. This CDR3 region has 13 residues. This CDR3 reads CASSYSLQGSAFF. CDR3 DNA sequence: TGTGCCAGCAGTTACTCTTTACAGGGCTCGGCTTTCTTT.

The chain has TRBV19 and TRBJ1-1, with 8 bases identical to TRBD1. Germline loops: CDR1 LNHDA, CDR2 SQIVND (reference sequence). The J segment lost 4 bases and the V segment lost 7 bases, leaving 8 bases of the junction unmatched. The CDR3 is made up of 14 amino acids. The CDR3 nucleotides are TGTGCCAGTACCGATGACAGGGGTGGCACTGAAGCTTTCTTT. This encodes CASTDDRGGTEAFF.

This clone was observed once. The rearrangement joins TRBV21-1 to TRBJ2-1; the table names TRBD2, a call not compared with the DNA. TRBV21-1 is noted as a pseudogene. The CDR3 extends over 16 amino acids. CDR3: CASTRRFSGRAYEQFF. The CDR3 coding sequence is TGTGCCAGCACCCGCCGATTTAGCGGGAGGGCCTATGAGCAGTTCTTC.

The chain employs TRBV6-1 and TRBJ2-7; 11 bases map to TRBD1. V lost 1 base and J lost 6; bases outside the gene matches: 5. CDR3 length: 15 residues. Germline CDR1 and CDR2: MNHNS and SASEGT. CDR3 DNA sequence: TGTGCCAGCAGTGAAGGGGGACAGGGGGTCTTCGAGCAGTACTTC. It yields the protein CASSEGGQGVFEQYF.

This clone was observed once. The chain carries TRBV11-3 and TRBJ2-7; 9 positions agree with TRBD1. The germline V gene encodes CDR1 SGHNT and CDR2 YENEEA. J gave up 8 bases and V 5 bases, and 10 bases lay outside the gene matches. The CDR3 has 14 residues. The CDR3 region has the DNA TGTGCCAGCAGCCGCGACAGGGGGTCGGTGCAGCAGTACTTC. It encodes CASSRDRGSVQQYF.

The chain is built from TRBV7-2 and TRBJ1-1; maybe TRBD1 (6 bases). The CDR3 length is 13 residues. Germline V CDR1 and CDR2: SGHTA, FQGNSA. V lost 5 bases and J lost 5, with 12 bases in between. CDR3 nucleotides: TGTGCCAGCAGCCCGACCGGGACAACTGAAGCTTTCTTT. Protein sequence: CASSPTGTTEAFF.

This clone was seen once. The chain joins TRBV5-1 to TRBJ2-1; 7 positions match TRBD1. V was clipped by 4 bases and J by 0 bases; unmatched bases: 7. CDR3 size: 16 residues. Germline V gene lookup returns CDR1 SGHRS and CDR2 YFSETQ. The CDR3 sequence is CASSMGQPSSYNEQFF. The DNA of the CDR3 is TGCGCCAGCAGCATGGGACAGCCCAGCTCCTACAATGAGCAGTTCTTC.

The rearrangement uses TRBV19 and TRBJ2-5, with a tentative D call TRBD1 (6 bases). Germline lookup yields CDR1 LNHDA and CDR2 SQIVND (reference sequence). The germline V and J ends were trimmed by 5 bases and 5 bases, with 12 bases remaining between them. CDR3 length: 13 amino acids. The CDR3, as DNA: TGTGCCAGTAGTTCGGACAGCTGGGAGACCCAGTACTTC. This sequence encodes CASSSDSWETQYF. The full variable domain, rest sourced from reference TRBV19 and TRBJ2-5, is DGGITQSPKYLFRKEGQNVTLSCEQNLNHDAMYWYRQDPGQGLRLIYYSQIVNDFQKGDIAEGYSVSREKKESFPLTVTSAQKNPTAFYLCASSSDSWETQYFGPGTRLLVL.

The chain carries TRBV28 and TRBJ1-4; TRBD1 aligns across 12 bases. Germline CDR1 and CDR2: MDHEN and SYDVKM. The trim removed 5 bases at V and 8 bases at J, leaving 6 bases unmatched. The length of the CDR3 is 15 residues. Here the CDR3 DNA reads TGTGCCAGCAGTCCAGCCGGGACAGGGGGCGAAAAACTGTTTTTT. It is translated as CASSPAGTGGEKLFF.

The chain couples TRBV27 to TRBJ2-6; D is perhaps TRBD1 (5 bases). CDR1 is MNHEY and CDR2 is SMNVEV in the germline V gene (reference sequence). This CDR3 region has 15 residues. The V and J ends lost 5 bases and 1 base respectively, with 9 bases between them. Written as DNA, the CDR3 is TGTGCCAGCAGTATGGACATGTCTGGGGCCAACGTCCTGACTTTC. Translation: CASSMDMSGANVLTF.

The chain employs TRBV7-2 and TRBJ2-1; 12 bases are a match to TRBD2. J was trimmed by 2 bases and V by 4 bases; bases with no gene match: 6. The CDR3 has 17 residues. Germline lookup yields CDR1 SGHTA and CDR2 FQGNSA. CDR3 in DNA: TGTGCCAGCAGCTCAGGACTAGCGGGACTCGCCTACAATGAGCAGTTCTTC. Its protein is CASSSGLAGLAYNEQFF.

The chain uses TRBV7-3 and TRBJ2-1; 11 bases align to TRBD2. CDR1 and CDR2 from the germline V gene are SGHTA and FQGTGA. This CDR3 is built from 15 residues. Trimming removed 5 bases from V and 9 bases from J; junction bases left unmatched: 9. The DNA for the CDR3 is TGTGCCAGCAGCCCAAATAGCGGGAGGGCCGGTGAGCAGTTCTTC. Translated, it gives CASSPNSGRAGEQFF.